The next 24 T cell receptor beta chains were all read from a single sample in a study of CD8+ T cells in alopecia areata. Extracted RNA was reverse transcribed into cDNA, the sequencing template. This table comes from immunoSEQ multiplex PCR, and its TCRdb copy is limited to in-frame clones, with some not included. The sample carries 170,000 or so clones, under 60% recorded once. Treatment specified: oral pan-JAK inhibitor, 5-10 mg twice daily. This sample comprised CD8+ T cells sorted from blood, obtained at week 24, from a patient treated with tofacitinib. Receptor source: a human donor with alopecia areata.

In its sample, this clone was seen a few times. The rearrangement links TRBV4-1 to TRBJ2-5, with D unclear. This CDR3 is 12 amino acids long. Trimming removed 4 bases from V and 8 bases from J, with 11 bases in between. CDR1 and CDR2 (germline): MGHRA, YSYEKL. The CDR3 region is CASSPTPETQYF. The CDR3 DNA reads TGCGCCAGCAGCCCCACGCCGGAAACCCAGTACTTC.

The chain links TRBV5-1 to TRBJ2-2; TRBD1 aligns across 8 bases. Germline lookup yields CDR1 SGHRS and CDR2 YFSETQ. This CDR3 comprises 16 residues. After removal of 4 bases from V and 4 bases from J, the junction contained 9 bases not matched to a gene. The CDR3 sequence is CASSQTRGRATGELFF. CDR3 DNA: TGCGCCAGCAGCCAAACCAGGGGGCGCGCCACCGGGGAGCTGTTTTTT.

This chain uses TRBV4-1 with TRBJ1-3; possibly TRBD1 for D (5 bases). CDR3 length: 16 residues. From germline, CDR1 is MGHRA and CDR2 YSYEKL. V was cut by 3 bases and J by 2 bases, with 14 bases left in between. The CDR3 region is CASSQPGTGPGNTIYF. The CDR3 nucleotides are TGCGCCAGCAGCCAGCCGGGGACGGGACCTGGAAACACCATATATTTT.

The genes are TRBV30 and TRBJ1-5; 7 bases are a match to TRBD1. This CDR3 is 15 amino acids long. Germline CDR1 GTSNPN, CDR2 SVGIG (reference sequence). V lost 0 bases and J lost 9; bases outside the gene matches: 11. The CDR3 region is CAWSVLSGRGMPQHF. CDR3 coding DNA: TGTGCCTGGAGTGTACTGAGTGGCAGGGGGATGCCCCAGCATTTT.

J is TRBJ2-2 and V is TRBV30; 7 positions agree with TRBD1. Germline assignment: CDR1 GTSNPN and CDR2 SVGIG (reference sequence). The junction had 4 bases not matched to a gene; V was cut back by 0 bases and J by 6 bases. The CDR3 has 14 amino acids. CDR3 sequence reads: CAWSVGQGAGELFF. CDR3 bases: TGTGCCTGGAGTGTCGGGCAGGGGGCCGGGGAGCTGTTTTTT.

This clone occurred once. The V call is TRBV5-6, the J call TRBJ1-2; TRBD1 agrees at 7 bases. Germline trimming cut 4 bases from V and 5 bases from J; bases unmatched to any gene: 2. There are 12 residues in the CDR3. Germline assignment: CDR1 SGHDT and CDR2 YYEEEE. The CDR3 loop reads CASSPGGYGYTF. The DNA of the CDR3 is TGTGCCAGCAGCCCAGGGGGGTATGGCTACACCTTC.

The rearrangement uses TRBV13 and TRBJ1-5; D may be TRBD1 (5 bases). Per the germline V gene, CDR1 is PRHDT and CDR2 is FYEKMQ (reference sequence). The V and J ends lost 3 bases and 1 base respectively, with 7 bases between them. There are 14 residues in the CDR3. CDR3 residues: CASSLGLSNQPQHF. CDR3 DNA: TGTGCCAGCAGCTTGGGGCTGAGCAATCAGCCCCAGCATTTT.

This chain links TRBV23-1 with TRBJ2-2; D is perhaps TRBD1 (6 bases). TRBV23-1 is known as an ORF, though its function is uncertain. V gave up 4 bases and J gave up 5 bases, with 11 bases separating them. The CDR3 covers 14 residues. CDR3 DNA sequence: TGCGCCAGCAGTCGTACAGGGTGGACCGGGGAGCTGTTTTTT. It encodes CASSRTGWTGELFF.

The J gene is TRBJ2-1, the V gene TRBV25-1; D might be TRBD1 (6 bases). Germline CDR1 is MGHDK and CDR2 is SYGVNS. With 3 bases removed from V and 7 bases from J, the gap between germline ends came to 16 bases. The CDR3 spans 15 residues. The CDR3 sequence is CASSDPRTVNNEQFF. CDR3 DNA: TGTGCCAGCAGTGATCCCAGGACAGTGAATAATGAGCAGTTCTTC.

The chain uses TRBV12-5 and TRBJ2-7, with D uncertain. This CDR3 is built from 13 residues. The V gene's germline CDR1 is LGHNT and CDR2 FRNRAP. The V end lost 6 bases, the J end lost 2 bases, and 11 bases lay between the germline ends. CDR3 loop: CASGAKATYEQYF. The DNA of the CDR3 is TGTGCTAGTGGCGCCAAAGCTACCTACGAGCAGTACTTC.

CDR3: CASGSIAGGPTDTQYF. CDR3 nucleotides: TGTGCTAGTGGCTCCATAGCGGGGGGCCCCACAGATACGCAGTATTTT. The chain links TRBV12-5 to TRBJ2-3; 10 positions agree with TRBD2. The V gene end was trimmed by 6 bases and the J gene end by 2 bases; junction bases not matched to a gene: 8. Germline CDR1 LGHNT, CDR2 FRNRAP. The CDR3 length is 16 residues.

This clone was seen a handful of times. The rearrangement uses TRBV30 and TRBJ2-7; TRBD2 might be the D (6 bases). Germline V lookup: CDR1 GTSNPN, CDR2 SVGIG (reference sequence). The V and J ends lost 3 bases and 0 bases respectively, with 9 bases between them. The CDR3 covers 13 residues. In DNA, the CDR3 is TGTGCCTGGAGGCCCGGGAGCTCCTACGAGCAGTACTTC. Translating gives CAWRPGSSYEQYF.

The chain combines TRBV4-1 with TRBJ2-2; 8 bases map to TRBD1. J lost 0 bases, V lost 5 bases, and 2 bases had no gene match. The CDR3 extends over 15 amino acids. Germline CDR1 and CDR2: MGHRA and YSYEKL. The CDR3 is CASSGQGANTGELFF. The CDR3 DNA sequence: TGCGCCAGCAGCGGACAGGGCGCGAACACCGGGGAGCTGTTTTTT.

The chain couples TRBV6-5 to TRBJ1-2, with 10 nucleotides matching TRBD1. Germline loops: CDR1 MNHEY, CDR2 SVGAGI. The CDR3 covers 13 residues. With 5 bases clipped from V and 5 bases from J, the junction kept 2 bases outside the gene matches. This chain's CDR3 is CASSDRGPYGYTF. CDR3 in DNA: TGTGCCAGCAGTGACAGGGGGCCGTATGGCTACACCTTC.

This chain joins TRBV7-9 and TRBJ1-5; D ambiguous. Germline values: CDR1 SEHNR, CDR2 FQNEAQ (reference sequence). The CDR3 spans 12 residues. Trimming cost V 4 bases and J 7 bases, with 8 bases left between them. Here the CDR3 reads CASSSGGQPQHF. The CDR3 bases are TGTGCCAGCAGCTCCGGTGGGCAGCCCCAGCATTTT. Drawing the rest from reference TRBV7-9 and TRBJ1-5, the complete variable domain is DTGVSQNPRHKITKRGQNVTFRCDPISEHNRLYWYRQTLGQGPEFLTYFQNEAQLEKSRLLSDRFSAERPKGSFSTLEIQRTEQGDSAMYLCASSSGGQPQHFGDGTRLSIL.

The rearrangement joins TRBV13 to TRBJ2-7; D not resolved. The V end was cut by 5 bases, the J end by 2 bases, with 7 bases between. This CDR3 contains 12 residues. Germline-derived CDR1 and CDR2 are PRHDT and FYEKMQ (reference sequence). CDR3 nucleotides: TGTGCCAGCAGCCAAGCCCCCTACGAGCAGTACTTC. It yields the protein CASSQAPYEQYF.

The J gene is TRBJ2-2, the V gene TRBV7-6; 8 positions agree with TRBD1. The ends lost 5 bases at V and 4 bases at J; junction bases unmatched: 6. This CDR3 spans 15 amino acids. CDR1 is SGHVS, CDR2 FNYEAQ, per germline. The CDR3 DNA reads as TGTGCCAGCAGCCAGGACAGGGCAGCCACCGGGGAGCTGTTTTTT. This translates into CASSQDRAATGELFF. The full variable domain, with the rest looked up from reference TRBV7-6 and TRBJ2-2, is GAGVSQSPRYKVTKRGQDVALRCDPISGHVSLYWYRQALGQGPEFLTYFNYEAQQDKSGLPNDRFSAERPEGSISTLTIQRTEQRDSAMYRCASSQDRAATGELFFGEGSRLTVL.

The chain carries TRBV11-2 and TRBJ2-3; D gene unclear. The V gene's germline CDR1 is SGHAT and CDR2 FQNNGV. This CDR3 is 15 amino acids long. V gave up 4 bases and J gave up 0 bases, with 11 bases separating them. The CDR3 DNA is TGTGCCAGCAGCTCCCGGGCCTATAGCACAGATACGCAGTATTTT. Residues: CASSSRAYSTDTQYF.

The chain uses TRBV30 and TRBJ2-1; no definite D call. Trimming cost V 2 bases and J 7 bases, with 12 bases left between them. This CDR3 is built from 13 residues. Germline V gene lookup returns CDR1 GTSNPN and CDR2 SVGIG (reference sequence). DNA for the CDR3: TGTGCCTGGAGTCTTACAAGGGTAAATGAGCAGTTCTTC. This gives the protein CAWSLTRVNEQFF.

The chain employs TRBV12-5 and TRBJ2-3; 8 nucleotides align to TRBD2. Trimming removed 5 bases from V and 4 bases from J; junction bases left unmatched: 5. Germline-derived CDR1 and CDR2 are LGHNT and FRNRAP. The CDR3 loop spans 14 amino acids. The CDR3 DNA follows: TGTGCTAGTGGTCCCAGCGGGGGACCAGATACGCAGTATTTT. It yields the protein CASGPSGGPDTQYF.

The table lists this clone with a few counts. The genes are TRBV2 and TRBJ1-6; D might be TRBD1 (5 bases). The V end lost 2 bases, the J end lost 5 bases, and 10 bases lay between the germline ends. From germline, CDR1 is SNHLY and CDR2 FYNNEI. The CDR3 totals 15 residues. CDR3 residues: CASSESRVNNSPLHF. The CDR3 bases are TGTGCCAGCAGTGAAAGCAGGGTCAATAATTCACCCCTCCACTTT.

To note about this clone: The junction shows a germline mismatch at one end, possibly a read error. The chain has TRBV7-9 and TRBJ2-6; no clear D gene. Germline CDR1 and CDR2: SEHNR and FQNEAQ (reference sequence). The CDR3 runs 13 residues. CDR3 DNA sequence: TGTGCCAGCCCCCGCGCTGGAGCCAACGTCCTGACTTTC. Amino acids: CASPRAGANVLTF.

V usage is TRBV27 and J usage is TRBJ2-3; TRBD2 matches 8 bases. This CDR3 spans 15 amino acids. J was trimmed by 3 bases and V by 4 bases; bases with no gene match: 6. The germline gives CDR1 MNHEY, CDR2 SMNVEV (reference sequence). The CDR3 coding sequence is TGTGCCAGCAGTTGGGTCGGGGGGGGTACAGATACGCAGTATTTT. It is translated as CASSWVGGGTDTQYF.

This clone was observed a handful of times. The rearrangement uses TRBV9 and TRBJ1-2; tentative D call: TRBD1 (5 bases). Looked up from germline, CDR1 is SGDLS and CDR2 is YYNGEE. The ends were cut back, 3 bases at V and 2 bases at J, with 14 bases in the middle. The CDR3 sequence is 15 residues long. In DNA form, the CDR3 reads TGTGCCAGCAGCGCACTCGCAGGGACGAACTATGGCTACACCTTC. It translates to CASSALAGTNYGYTF.